One sample yielded the 28 T cell receptor beta chains listed below, sequenced in a study of CD8 T cells in Susac syndrome. The authors reverse transcribed about 0.5 to 1 ug RNA with random hexamers. TCRdb reanalysed the immunoSEQ multiplex PCR reads using MiXCR and keeps one entry per CDR3 protein. This sample has some 180,000 distinct CDR3 sequences, with about 91% found just once. The sample was CD4+ T cells from PBMCs. The receptors originated from a human donor with Susac syndrome.

The chain uses TRBV28 and TRBJ1-2; 8 bases are shared with TRBD1. Germline values: CDR1 MDHEN, CDR2 SYDVKM. V lost 5 bases, J lost 6 bases, and 14 bases stayed unmatched. This CDR3 spans 16 amino acids. Here the CDR3 DNA reads TGTGCCAGCAGTCCGGAGGGGTCAGGGACAGGAAATGGCTACACCTTC. Its translation is CASSPEGSGTGNGYTF.

This clonotype was seen only once. The V and J genes are TRBV29-1 and TRBJ1-2; 9 nucleotides agree with TRBD1. Germline CDR1 SQVTM, CDR2 ANQGSEA. CDR3 length: 13 amino acids. V gave up 6 bases and J gave up 4 bases; unmatched junction bases: 6. CDR3 nucleotide sequence: TGCAGCGTGGACAGGGGCTCAGGCTATGGCTACACCTTC. As protein: CSVDRGSGYGYTF.

This clonotype was seen only once. The chain joins TRBV4-1 to TRBJ2-2; D could derive from TRBD1 or TRBD2 (6 bases each). Per the germline V gene, CDR1 is MGHRA and CDR2 is YSYEKL. This CDR3 is built from 16 residues. The V gene lost 0 bases and the J gene lost 5 bases, with 13 bases spanning the gap. CDR3 bases: TGCGCCAGCAGCCAAGATCAGGGGACTGAAACCGGGGAGCTGTTTTTT. Translation gives CASSQDQGTETGELFF.

The V gene is TRBV29-1, the J gene TRBJ1-2, with 7 nucleotides matching TRBD1. Per germline, CDR1 SQVTM and CDR2 ANQGSEA. With 7 bases clipped from V and 4 bases from J, the junction kept 3 bases outside the gene matches. This CDR3 spans 11 amino acids. CDR3 protein: CSDRGTYGYTF. The CDR3 DNA reads TGCAGCGACAGGGGCACCTATGGCTACACCTTC.

The chain recombines TRBV20-1 with TRBJ1-2; D is unclear. Per germline, CDR1 DFQATT and CDR2 SNEGSKA (reference sequence). There are 14 residues in the CDR3. CDR3 nucleotide sequence: TGCCTAGGATCCGATGGTGGAAGGGTATATGGCTACACCTTC. Translation: CLGSDGGRVYGYTF.

The CDR3 is CSALPGADTEAFF. The CDR3 nucleotides are TGCAGTGCGTTACCAGGGGCCGACACTGAAGCTTTCTTT. The chain is built from TRBV20-1 and TRBJ1-1; D perhaps matches TRBD1 (6 bases). Trimming pared 6 bases from V and 3 bases from J, leaving 14 bases between. Germline assignment: CDR1 DFQATT and CDR2 SNEGSKA (reference sequence). The CDR3 runs 13 residues.

The J gene is TRBJ2-7, the V gene TRBV20-1; TRBD2 aligns across 11 bases. CDR3 length equals 14 residues. Germline loops: CDR1 DFQATT, CDR2 SNEGSKA (reference sequence). The ends lost 3 bases at V and 6 bases at J; junction bases unmatched: 7. CDR3 sequence: CSASVSGRVSEQYF. The CDR3, as DNA: TGCAGTGCTAGTGTTAGCGGGAGGGTTAGCGAGCAGTACTTC.

The chain is built from TRBV3-1 and TRBJ2-7; D gene unclear. The V end was cut by 5 bases, the J end by 2 bases, with 7 bases between. This CDR3 spans 12 amino acids. Per the germline V gene, CDR1 is LGHDT and CDR2 is YNNKEL (reference sequence). For the CDR3, the DNA is TGTGCCAGCAGCGGGGAAACCTACGAGCAGTACTTC. Its translation: CASSGETYEQYF.

V gene TRBV29-1 combines with J gene TRBJ2-3; TRBD1 aligns across 7 bases. Germline assignment: CDR1 SQVTM and CDR2 ANQGSEA. The CDR3 consists of 14 residues. V was pared by 8 bases and J by 6 bases, with 14 bases of the junction left unmatched. The CDR3 region has the DNA TGCAGCTGCCGGACAGGTTGGACGGCGGATACGCAGTATTTT. It is translated as CSCRTGWTADTQYF.

The table lists this clonotype with a few counts. This chain uses TRBV5-1 with TRBJ1-1; D uncertain. The length of the CDR3 is 15 residues. V was clipped by 4 bases and J by 1 base, with 14 bases between them. In germline, CDR1 is SGHRS, CDR2 YFSETQ. The CDR3 DNA follows: TGCGCCAGCAGCCCTCACCAGGTAGCGAACACTGAAGCTTTCTTT. Amino acids: CASSPHQVANTEAFF.

The V call is TRBV20-1, the J call TRBJ2-3; weak D call: TRBD2 (5 bases). V lost 5 bases to trimming and J lost 0 bases, with 9 bases between them. This CDR3 has 13 residues. Per germline, CDR1 DFQATT and CDR2 SNEGSKA (reference sequence). Here the CDR3 reads CSAYLASTDTQYF. CDR3 nucleotide sequence: TGCAGTGCTTATCTAGCTAGCACAGATACGCAGTATTTT.

J is TRBJ2-5 and V is TRBV5-1; 7 positions agree with TRBD1. The germline gives CDR1 SGHRS, CDR2 YFSETQ. CDR3 length: 13 residues. J gave up 5 bases and V 3 bases, and 4 bases lay outside the gene matches. The CDR3: CASSYRGHETQYF. The CDR3 nucleotides are TGCGCCAGCAGCTACAGGGGACACGAGACCCAGTACTTC.

The chain employs TRBV15 and TRBJ2-7; no definite D call. Deletions cut 0 bases from V and 3 bases from J, with 12 bases between. Germline V CDR1 and CDR2: LNHNV, YYDKDF (reference sequence). This CDR3 comprises 15 residues. The CDR3 DNA follows: TGTGCCACCAGCAGAGATCAGACAACAAACTACGAGCAGTACTTC. Translating gives CATSRDQTTNYEQYF.

The V gene is TRBV28, the J gene TRBJ2-7, with TRBD1 matching 8 bases. Germline CDR1 and CDR2: MDHEN and SYDVKM. The CDR3 has 15 amino acids. V shed 3 bases and J 0 bases; nucleotides not matched to a gene: 4. The CDR3 region has the DNA TGTGCCAGCAGTTTGAGTGGACAGGGCTCCTACGAGCAGTACTTC. This encodes CASSLSGQGSYEQYF.

The J gene is TRBJ2-1, the V gene TRBV20-1, with TRBD2 matching over 10 bases. The CDR3 is 12 residues long. The germline V gene has CDR1 DFQATT and CDR2 SNEGSKA (reference sequence). V shed 7 bases, J shed 4 bases, and the junction held 1 base outside the gene matches. The DNA for the CDR3 is TGCAGTGGGACTAGCGGTTACAATGAGCAGTTCTTC. Protein: CSGTSGYNEQFF.

V usage is TRBV5-1 and J usage is TRBJ1-6, with D hard to call. The germline CDR1 and CDR2 sequences are SGHRS and YFSETQ. Trimming cost V 1 base and J 7 bases, with 12 bases left between them. CDR3 length: 15 residues. CDR3 sequence reads: CASSLSAPPNSPLHF. In DNA, the CDR3 is TGCGCCAGCAGCTTGTCGGCCCCTCCGAATTCACCCCTCCACTTT.

This chain links TRBV4-1 with TRBJ1-2; no definite D call. The CDR3 covers 17 residues. Germline lookup yields CDR1 MGHRA and CDR2 YSYEKL. Trimming shortened V by 2 bases and J by 7 bases, and 23 bases separated the two germline ends. CDR3 bases: TGCGCCAGCAGCCAATTAACGGTCGTCCGAGGGCGCGGTGGCTACACCTTC. Its translation is CASSQLTVVRGRGGYTF.

V is TRBV3-1 and J is TRBJ1-2, with a possible D match to TRBD1 (5 bases). Trimming took 4 bases from V and 4 from J, leaving 16 bases between them. CDR1 is LGHDT and CDR2 is YNNKEL in the germline V gene (reference sequence). This CDR3 is built from 15 residues. CDR3 loop: CASSPGGASIYGYTF. Here the CDR3 DNA reads TGTGCCAGCAGCCCCGGCGGGGCTTCCATCTATGGCTACACCTTC.

The gene calls are TRBV18 and TRBJ1-1, with 7 bases fitting TRBD1. This CDR3 has 17 amino acids. Germline CDR1 KGHSH, CDR2 LQKENI. V dropped 5 bases and J dropped 0; count of bases not matched to a gene: 12. Written as DNA, the CDR3 is TGTGCCAGCTCAAGGACGACAGGGAATTTTATGAACACTGAAGCTTTCTTT. Translating it yields CASSRTTGNFMNTEAFF.

The rearrangement uses TRBV5-1 and TRBJ2-7; 11 bases map to TRBD2. J was trimmed by 5 bases and V by 4 bases; bases with no gene match: 14. Per germline, CDR1 SGHRS and CDR2 YFSETQ. This CDR3 has 17 residues. CDR3 sequence: CASSPAALTSGKNEQYF. As DNA, the CDR3 is TGCGCCAGCAGCCCCGCAGCTCTGACTAGCGGGAAGAACGAGCAGTACTTC.

The chain uses TRBV29-1 and TRBJ1-1; D unresolved. V lost 4 bases, J lost 7 bases, and 10 bases lay in between. The CDR3 sequence is 11 residues long. Germline-derived CDR1 and CDR2 are SQVTM and ANQGSEA. The CDR3, as DNA: TGCAGCGTTGGTTATCAGTTTGAAGCTTTCTTT. Protein product: CSVGYQFEAFF.

The V gene is TRBV4-1, the J gene TRBJ2-2; 8 bases are shared with TRBD2. The V segment lost 1 base and the J segment 6 bases; nucleotides outside the gene matches: 4. The CDR3 runs 15 residues. The germline V gene encodes CDR1 MGHRA and CDR2 YSYEKL. CDR3 DNA: TGCGCCAGCAGCCAAGGGACTAGCTTGGCCGGGGAGCTGTTTTTT. It specifies CASSQGTSLAGELFF.

The chain carries TRBV12-3 or TRBV12-4 and TRBJ1-4, with a possible D match to TRBD1 (5 bases). CDR3 length: 14 residues. V shed 3 bases and J shed 8 bases, with 13 bases lying between them. CDR3 DNA: TGTGCCAGCAGTTTTCGGGACCTGAACGAAAAACTGTTTTTT. It codes for CASSFRDLNEKLFF.

For this clonotype: Relative to the germline gene, one junction end is altered; a read error may explain this. This chain connects TRBV7-9 to TRBJ2-1; D call uncertain. From germline, CDR1 is SEHNR and CDR2 FQNEAQ (reference sequence). The CDR3 extends over 13 amino acids. CDR3 sequence: CASSSHKEKGYRF. CDR3 bases: TGTGCCAGCAGCTCGCACAAGGAGAAAGGTTATCGATTC.

This chain joins TRBV11-1 and TRBJ2-7; TRBD2 matches 10 bases. Looked up from germline, CDR1 is SGHAT and CDR2 is FQDESV (reference sequence). This CDR3 region has 15 residues. Unmatched junction bases numbered 13, after V lost 6 bases and J lost 8 bases. CDR3 protein: CASSQTPGTSAKQYF. CDR3 DNA sequence: TGTGCCAGCAGTCAAACCCCTGGGACTAGCGCAAAGCAGTACTTC.

The CDR3 nucleotides are TGTGCCAGCAGGTCCGGGACCTTCACAGATACGCAGTATTTT. Translated, it gives CASRSGTFTDTQYF. The J gene is TRBJ2-3, the V gene TRBV2; D possibly uses TRBD1 or TRBD2 (5 bases each). The CDR3 covers 14 residues. Trimming left V 6 bases short and J 2 bases short, with 12 bases between. The germline V gene encodes CDR1 SNHLY and CDR2 FYNNEI.

The J gene is TRBJ2-1, the V gene TRBV28; D possibly corresponds to TRBD1 (6 bases). Trimming pared 6 bases from V and 8 bases from J, leaving 11 bases between. The CDR3 loop spans 12 amino acids. Per the germline V gene, CDR1 is MDHEN and CDR2 is SYDVKM. The CDR3 sequence: CASRTGWYEQFF. As DNA, the CDR3 is TGTGCCAGCAGGACAGGTTGGTATGAGCAGTTCTTC.

The chain has TRBV12-3 or TRBV12-4 and TRBJ2-1; 9 bases align to TRBD2. This CDR3 is built from 15 residues. With 5 bases clipped from V and 5 bases from J, the junction kept 7 bases outside the gene matches. CDR3 region: CASSQRTSVNNEQFF. The CDR3 DNA reads as TGTGCCAGCAGTCAGCGGACTAGCGTCAACAATGAGCAGTTCTTC.